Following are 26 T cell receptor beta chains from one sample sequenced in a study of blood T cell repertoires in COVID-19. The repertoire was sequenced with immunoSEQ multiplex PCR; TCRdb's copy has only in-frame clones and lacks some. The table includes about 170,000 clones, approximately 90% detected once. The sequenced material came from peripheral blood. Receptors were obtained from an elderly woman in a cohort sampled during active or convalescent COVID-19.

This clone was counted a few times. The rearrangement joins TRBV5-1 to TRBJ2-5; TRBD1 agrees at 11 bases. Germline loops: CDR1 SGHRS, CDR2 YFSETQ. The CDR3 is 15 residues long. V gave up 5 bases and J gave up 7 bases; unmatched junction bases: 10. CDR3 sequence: CASREESGTGGTQYF. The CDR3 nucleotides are TGCGCCAGCAGGGAAGAGTCCGGGACAGGGGGGACCCAGTACTTC.

The CDR3 loop reads CSGGTGSGYTF. The CDR3 nucleotides read TGCAGCGGGGGGACAGGGAGCGGCTACACCTTC. The V gene is TRBV29-1, the J gene TRBJ1-2, with 9 bases that match TRBD1. CDR1 is SQVTM and CDR2 is ANQGSEA in the germline V gene. There are 11 residues in the CDR3. Trimming took 7 bases from V and 8 from J; bases not matched to a gene: 5.

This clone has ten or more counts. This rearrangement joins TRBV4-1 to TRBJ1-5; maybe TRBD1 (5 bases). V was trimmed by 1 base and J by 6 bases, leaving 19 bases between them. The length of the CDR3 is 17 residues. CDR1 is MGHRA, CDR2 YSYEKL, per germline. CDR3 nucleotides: TGCGCCAGCAGCCAAGCATTCGTTCGGGGGGTACGTCAGCCCCAGCATTTT. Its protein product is CASSQAFVRGVRQPQHF.

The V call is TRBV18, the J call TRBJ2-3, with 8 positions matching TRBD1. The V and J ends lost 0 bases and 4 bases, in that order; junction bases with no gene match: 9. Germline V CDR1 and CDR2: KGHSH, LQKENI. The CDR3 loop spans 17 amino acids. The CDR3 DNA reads TGTGCCAGCTCACCACCGGTCGTAACAGGGGGATCAGATACGCAGTATTTT. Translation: CASSPPVVTGGSDTQYF.

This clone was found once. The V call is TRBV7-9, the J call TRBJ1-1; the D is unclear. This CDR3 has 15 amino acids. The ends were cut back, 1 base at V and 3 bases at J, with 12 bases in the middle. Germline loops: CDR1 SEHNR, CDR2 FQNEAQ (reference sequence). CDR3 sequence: CASSLDRVGYTEAFF. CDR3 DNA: TGTGCCAGCAGCTTAGATCGGGTAGGTTACACTGAAGCTTTCTTT.

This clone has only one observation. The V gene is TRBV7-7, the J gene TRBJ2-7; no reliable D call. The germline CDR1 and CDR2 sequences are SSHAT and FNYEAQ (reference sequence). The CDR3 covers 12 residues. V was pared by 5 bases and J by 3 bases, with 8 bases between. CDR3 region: CASSRSVYEQYV. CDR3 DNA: TGTGCCAGCAGCCGGTCGGTCTACGAGCAGTACGTC.

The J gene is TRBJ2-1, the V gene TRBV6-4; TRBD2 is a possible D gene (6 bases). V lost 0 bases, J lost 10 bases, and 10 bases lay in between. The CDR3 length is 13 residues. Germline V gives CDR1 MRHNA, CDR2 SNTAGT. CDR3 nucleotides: TGTGCCAGCAGTGACTCGAGTGGGGGGGAGCAGTTCTTC. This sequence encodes CASSDSSGGEQFF.

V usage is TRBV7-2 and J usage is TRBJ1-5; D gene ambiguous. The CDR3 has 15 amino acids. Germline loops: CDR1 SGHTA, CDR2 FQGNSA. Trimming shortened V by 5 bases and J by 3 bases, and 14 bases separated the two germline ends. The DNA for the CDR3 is TGTGCCAGCAGCCTAACGGGTAGGTCCAATCAGCCCCAGCATTTT. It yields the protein CASSLTGRSNQPQHF. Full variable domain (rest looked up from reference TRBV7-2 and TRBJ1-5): GAGVSQSPSNKVTEKGKDVELRCDPISGHTALYWYRQSLGQGLEFLIYFQGNSAPDKSGLPSDRFSAERTGGSVSTLTIQRTQQEDSAVYLCASSLTGRSNQPQHFGDGTRLSIL.

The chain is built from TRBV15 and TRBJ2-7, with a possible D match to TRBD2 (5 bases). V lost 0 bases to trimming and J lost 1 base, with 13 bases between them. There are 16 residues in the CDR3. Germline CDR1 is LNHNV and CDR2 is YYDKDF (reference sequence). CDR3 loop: CATSRDGKEVSYEQYV. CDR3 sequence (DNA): TGTGCCACCAGCAGAGATGGGAAGGAGGTTTCCTACGAGCAGTACGTC.

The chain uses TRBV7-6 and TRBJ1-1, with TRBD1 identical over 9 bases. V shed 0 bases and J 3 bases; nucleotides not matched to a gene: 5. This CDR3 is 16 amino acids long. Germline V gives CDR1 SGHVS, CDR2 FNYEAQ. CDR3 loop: CASSLAGQGVYTEAFF. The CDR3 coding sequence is TGTGCCAGCAGCTTAGCGGGACAGGGAGTATACACTGAAGCTTTCTTT.

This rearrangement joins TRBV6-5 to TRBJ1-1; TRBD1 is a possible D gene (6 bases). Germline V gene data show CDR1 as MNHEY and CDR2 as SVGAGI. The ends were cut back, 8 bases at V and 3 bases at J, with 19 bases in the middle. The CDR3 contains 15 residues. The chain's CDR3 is CASGGGSRLHTEAFF. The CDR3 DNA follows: TGTGCCAGCGGGGGGGGCTCCCGGCTGCACACTGAAGCTTTCTTT.

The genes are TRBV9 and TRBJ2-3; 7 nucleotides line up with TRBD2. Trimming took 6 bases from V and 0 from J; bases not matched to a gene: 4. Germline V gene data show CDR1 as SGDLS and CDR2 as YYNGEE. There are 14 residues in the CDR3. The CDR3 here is CASTGGWSTDTQYF. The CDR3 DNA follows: TGTGCCAGCACGGGGGGTTGGAGCACAGATACGCAGTATTTT.

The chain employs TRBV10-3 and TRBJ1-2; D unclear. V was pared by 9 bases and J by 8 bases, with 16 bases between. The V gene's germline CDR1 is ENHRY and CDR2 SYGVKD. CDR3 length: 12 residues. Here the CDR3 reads CAMTGLHWGYTF. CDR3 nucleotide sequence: TGTGCCATGACCGGACTCCATTGGGGCTACACCTTC.

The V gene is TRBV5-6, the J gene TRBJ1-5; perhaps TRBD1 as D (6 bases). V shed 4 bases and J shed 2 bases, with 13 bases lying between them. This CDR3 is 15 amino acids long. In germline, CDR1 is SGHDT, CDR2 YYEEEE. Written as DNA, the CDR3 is TGTGCCAGCAGCCTGCAGGGGCCGGGCAATCAGCCCCAGCATTTT. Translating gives CASSLQGPGNQPQHF.

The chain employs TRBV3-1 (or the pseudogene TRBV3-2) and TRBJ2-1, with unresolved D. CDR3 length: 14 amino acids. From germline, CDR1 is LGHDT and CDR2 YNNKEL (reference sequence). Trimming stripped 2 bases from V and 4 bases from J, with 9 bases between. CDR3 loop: CASSQPPAYNEQFF. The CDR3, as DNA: TGTGCCAGCAGCCAACCCCCAGCGTACAATGAGCAGTTCTTC.

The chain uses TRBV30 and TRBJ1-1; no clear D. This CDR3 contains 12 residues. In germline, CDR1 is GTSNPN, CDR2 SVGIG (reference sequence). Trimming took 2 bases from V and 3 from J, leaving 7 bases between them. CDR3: CAWSSTDTEAFF. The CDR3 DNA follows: TGTGCCTGGAGTTCCACAGACACTGAAGCTTTCTTT.

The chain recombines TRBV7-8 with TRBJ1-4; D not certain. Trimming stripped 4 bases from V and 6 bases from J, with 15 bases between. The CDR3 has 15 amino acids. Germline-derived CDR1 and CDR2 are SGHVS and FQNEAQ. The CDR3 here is CASSSGKVTYEKLFF. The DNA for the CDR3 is TGTGCCAGCAGCTCCGGGAAGGTGACGTATGAAAAACTGTTTTTT.

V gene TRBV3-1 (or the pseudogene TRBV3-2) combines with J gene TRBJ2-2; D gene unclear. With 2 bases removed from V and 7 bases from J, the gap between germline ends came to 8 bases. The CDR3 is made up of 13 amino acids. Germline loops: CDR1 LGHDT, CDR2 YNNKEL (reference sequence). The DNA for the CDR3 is TGTGCCAGCAGCCAATCACGAGGCGGGGAGCTGTTTTTT. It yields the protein CASSQSRGGELFF.

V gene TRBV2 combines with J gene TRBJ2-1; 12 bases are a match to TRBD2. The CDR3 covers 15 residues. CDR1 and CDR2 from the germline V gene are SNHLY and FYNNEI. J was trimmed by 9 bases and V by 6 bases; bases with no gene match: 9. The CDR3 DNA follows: TGTGCCAGCAGCCTTCTAGCGGGGGGGCCCAGTGAGCAGTTCTTC. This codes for CASSLLAGGPSEQFF.

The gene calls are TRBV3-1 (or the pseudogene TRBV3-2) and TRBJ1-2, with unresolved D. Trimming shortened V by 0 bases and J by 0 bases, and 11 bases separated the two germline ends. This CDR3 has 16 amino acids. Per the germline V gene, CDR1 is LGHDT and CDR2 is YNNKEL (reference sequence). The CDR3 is CASSQEGGVPNYGYTF. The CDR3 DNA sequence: TGTGCCAGCAGCCAAGAGGGAGGAGTCCCTAACTATGGCTACACCTTC.

The CDR3 DNA reads TGCGCCAGCAGCTCCCGGGGGGGTTCGGACACCGGGGAGCTGTTTTTT. Translated: CASSSRGGSDTGELFF. The chain has TRBV5-1 and TRBJ2-2; 8 bases are shared with TRBD2. The CDR3 is 16 amino acids. With V trimmed by 3 bases and J by 3 bases, 7 bases remained unmatched. Germline CDR1 is SGHRS and CDR2 is YFSETQ.

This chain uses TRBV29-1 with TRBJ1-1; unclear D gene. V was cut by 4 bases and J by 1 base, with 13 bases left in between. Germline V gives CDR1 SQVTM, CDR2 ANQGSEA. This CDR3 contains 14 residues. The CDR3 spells CSVGEVAWNTEAFF. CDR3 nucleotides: TGCAGCGTTGGAGAGGTGGCCTGGAACACTGAAGCTTTCTTT. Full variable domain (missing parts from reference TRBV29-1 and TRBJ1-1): SAVISQKPSRDICQRGTSLTIQCQVDSQVTMMFWYRQQPGQSLTLIATANQGSEATYESGFVIDKFPISRPNLTFSTLTVSNMSPEDSSIYLCSVGEVAWNTEAFFGQGTRLTVV.

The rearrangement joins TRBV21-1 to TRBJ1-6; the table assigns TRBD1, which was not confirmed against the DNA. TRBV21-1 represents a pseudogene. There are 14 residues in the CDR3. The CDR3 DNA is TGTGCCAGCTTAGGGACACCAACCAATTCACCCCTCCACTTT. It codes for CASLGTPTNSPLHF.

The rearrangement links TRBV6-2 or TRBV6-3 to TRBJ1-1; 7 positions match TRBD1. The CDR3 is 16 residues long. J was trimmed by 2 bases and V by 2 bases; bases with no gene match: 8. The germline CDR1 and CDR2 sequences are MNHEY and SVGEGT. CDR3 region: CASSYVFGTANTEAFF. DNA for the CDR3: TGTGCCAGCAGTTACGTCTTCGGGACAGCAAACACTGAAGCTTTCTTT.

In DNA, the CDR3 is TGTGCCAGCCGGACTAGCGGGCTAAGCTCTGGGGCCAACGTCCTGACTTTC. Translation gives CASRTSGLSSGANVLTF. This sequence joins TRBV19 and TRBJ2-6, with 11 bases fitting TRBD2. The CDR3 sequence is 17 residues long. Germline V CDR1 and CDR2: LNHDA, SQIVND (reference sequence). The ends lost 9 bases at V and 0 bases at J; junction bases unmatched: 7.

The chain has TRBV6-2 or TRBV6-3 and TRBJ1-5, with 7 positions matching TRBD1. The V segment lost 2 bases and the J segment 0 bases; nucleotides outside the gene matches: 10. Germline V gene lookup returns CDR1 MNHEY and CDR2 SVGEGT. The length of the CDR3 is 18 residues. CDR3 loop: CASSYDGGTDHSNQPQHF. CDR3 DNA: TGTGCCAGCAGTTACGACGGAGGGACAGACCATAGCAATCAGCCCCAGCATTTT.